This T cell receptor beta chain appears in the sequencing data of a study of T cells in Graves' hyperthyroidism and ophthalmopathy. The CDR3 regions of TCR beta were amplified from RNA transcripts. First-round RT-PCR with HTBI primers amplified the TCR CDR3 region. TCRdb fed the multiplex PCR reads into MiXCR, producing one record per CDR3 protein. Among roughly 380,000 distinct CDR3 sequences listed, roughly 13% were seen once. Trimming cost V 3 bases and J 4 bases, with 18 bases left between them. The CDR3 totals 17 residues. Input material: blood. This sequence joins TRBV12-3 or TRBV12-4 and TRBJ2-2, with D possibly called TRBD1 or TRBD2 (5 bases each). This clonotype was obtained from a man aged 30-40 years with Graves' hyperthyroidism that later progressed to Graves' ophthalmopathy. Here the CDR3 DNA reads TGTGCCAGCAGTTTCGGCAGACCCGGGGCAGGCACCGGGGAGCTGTTTTTT. It specifies CASSFGRPGAGTGELFF.